This TCR beta chain was identified during a study of OX40 agonist ivuxolimab in advanced cancers. Study as a whole: Dose-escalation patients' cancers were hepatocellular carcinoma, melanoma, renal cell or head and neck cancer. Broader study findings: The antigens recognized by the expanded peripheral T cells, that is their antigen specificity, were not determined. At 0.1 to 3.0 mg/kg, CD4+ and CD8+ blood T cells expanded clonally by week 6.

About this clone: Its target is unknown.

Assay: immunoSEQ multiplex PCR; the TCRdb copy retains only in-frame clones and omits some. The sample includes some 21,000 clones, about 79% seen only once; the top ten take roughly a quarter. The sequence came from an adult with an advanced solid tumor such as melanoma, head and neck, liver or kidney cancer. The material was CD4+ or CD8+ T cells sorted from blood, obtained in a trial of the OX40 agonist ivuxolimab.

CDR3 loop: CASSSFRDTEAFF. DNA for the CDR3: TGTGCCAGCAGTTCCTTCCGGGACACTGAAGCTTTCTTT. The rearrangement uses TRBV27 and TRBJ1-1; no reliable D call. Per germline, CDR1 MNHEY and CDR2 SMNVEV (reference sequence). Trimming pared 4 bases from V and 3 bases from J, leaving 9 bases between. The length of the CDR3 is 13 residues.